Given below is one T cell receptor beta chain in context. Trimming pared 5 bases from V and 9 bases from J, leaving 11 bases between. Germline V lookup: CDR1 SEHNR, CDR2 FQNEAQ (reference sequence). This CDR3 comprises 12 residues. Authors' processing steps: Amplification of reference gene primers was used by the study to estimate nucleated cell counts. TCRdb's table, derived via immunoSEQ multiplex PCR, lists solely in-frame clones and lacks some. From that table come the V and J calls and clone size; the DNA was used to work out D and trimming. In the table there are tens of thousands of clones, about 80% of which are singletons. The data originate from a study of blood T cell repertoires in COVID-19. Study overall: Spain, Italy and the United States supplied samples that represented acute and convalescent COVID-19. From T cells, B-cell-depleted T cells, or PBMCs came the material, which was cDNA or gDNA.

This chain links TRBV7-9 with TRBJ2-1, with D unresolved. The TCR originated in a human donor in a cohort sampled during active COVID-19. The sample taken for sequencing was peripheral blood. CDR3 sequence (DNA): TGTGCCAGCAGCACTAAGAGAGGTGAGCAGTTCTTC. It encodes CASSTKRGEQFF. Based on the CDR3 plus reference TRBV7-9 and TRBJ2-1, the full variable domain is DTGVSQNPRHKITKRGQNVTFRCDPISEHNRLYWYRQTLGQGPEFLTYFQNEAQLEKSRLLSDRFSAERPKGSFSTLEIQRTEQGDSAMYLCASSTKRGEQFFGPGTRLTVL.